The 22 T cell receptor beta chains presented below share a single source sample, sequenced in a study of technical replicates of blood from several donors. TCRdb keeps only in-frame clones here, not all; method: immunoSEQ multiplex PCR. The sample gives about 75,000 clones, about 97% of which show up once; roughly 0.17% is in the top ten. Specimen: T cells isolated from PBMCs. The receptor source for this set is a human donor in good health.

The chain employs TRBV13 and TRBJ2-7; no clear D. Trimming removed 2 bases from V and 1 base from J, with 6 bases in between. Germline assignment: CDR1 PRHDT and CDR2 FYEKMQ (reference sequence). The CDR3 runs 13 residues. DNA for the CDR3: TGTGCCAGCAGCTTATTGAGGTCCTACGAGCAGTACTTC. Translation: CASSLLRSYEQYF.

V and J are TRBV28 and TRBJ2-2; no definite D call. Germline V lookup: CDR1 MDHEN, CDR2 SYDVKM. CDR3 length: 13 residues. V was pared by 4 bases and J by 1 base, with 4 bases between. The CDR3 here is CASSYRNTGELFF. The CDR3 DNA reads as TGTGCCAGCAGTTACAGGAACACCGGGGAGCTGTTTTTT.

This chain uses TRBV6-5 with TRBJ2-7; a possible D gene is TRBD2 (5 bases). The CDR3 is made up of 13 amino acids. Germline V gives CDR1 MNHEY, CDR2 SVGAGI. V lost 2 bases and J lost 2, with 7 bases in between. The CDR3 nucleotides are TGTGCCAGCAGTTACGGGAGTACCTACGAGCAGTACTTC. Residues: CASSYGSTYEQYF.

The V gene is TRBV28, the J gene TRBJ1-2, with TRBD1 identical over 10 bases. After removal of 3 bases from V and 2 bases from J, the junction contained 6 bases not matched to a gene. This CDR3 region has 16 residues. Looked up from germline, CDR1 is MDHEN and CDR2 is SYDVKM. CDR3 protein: CASSLPSDRGNYGYTF. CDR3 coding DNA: TGTGCCAGCAGTTTGCCCTCGGACAGGGGGAACTATGGCTACACCTTC.

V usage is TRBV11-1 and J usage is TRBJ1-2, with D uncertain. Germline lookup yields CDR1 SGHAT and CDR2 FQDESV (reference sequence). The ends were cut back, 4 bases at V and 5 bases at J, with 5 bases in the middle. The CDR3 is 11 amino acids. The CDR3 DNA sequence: TGTGCCAGCAGCTCAGGATATGGCTACACCTTC. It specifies CASSSGYGYTF.

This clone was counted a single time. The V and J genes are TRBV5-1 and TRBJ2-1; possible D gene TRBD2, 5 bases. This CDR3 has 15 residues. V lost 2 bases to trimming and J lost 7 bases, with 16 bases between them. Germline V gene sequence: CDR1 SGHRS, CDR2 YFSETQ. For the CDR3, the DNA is TGCGCCAGCAGCTTCTCGACGGGGTATGGGAATGAGCAGTTCTTC. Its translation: CASSFSTGYGNEQFF.

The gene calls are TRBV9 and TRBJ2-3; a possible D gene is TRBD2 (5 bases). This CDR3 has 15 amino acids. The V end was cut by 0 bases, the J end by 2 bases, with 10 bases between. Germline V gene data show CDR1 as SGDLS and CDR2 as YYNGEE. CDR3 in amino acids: CASSVAGFPTDTQYF. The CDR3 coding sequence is TGTGCCAGCAGCGTAGCGGGGTTCCCCACAGATACGCAGTATTTT.

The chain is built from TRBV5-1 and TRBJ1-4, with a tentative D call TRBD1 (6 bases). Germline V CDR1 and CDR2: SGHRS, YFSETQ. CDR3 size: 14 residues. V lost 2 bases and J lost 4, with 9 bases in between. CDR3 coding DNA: TGCGCCAGCAGCTTTGGACAGTTTAATGAAAAACTGTTTTTT. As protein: CASSFGQFNEKLFF.

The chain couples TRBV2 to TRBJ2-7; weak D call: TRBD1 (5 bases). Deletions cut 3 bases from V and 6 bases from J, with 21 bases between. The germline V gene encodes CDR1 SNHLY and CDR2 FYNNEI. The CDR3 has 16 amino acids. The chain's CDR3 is CASSDVLDTHSGEQYF. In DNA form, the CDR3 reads TGTGCCAGCAGTGACGTCTTGGACACCCATTCTGGCGAGCAGTACTTC.

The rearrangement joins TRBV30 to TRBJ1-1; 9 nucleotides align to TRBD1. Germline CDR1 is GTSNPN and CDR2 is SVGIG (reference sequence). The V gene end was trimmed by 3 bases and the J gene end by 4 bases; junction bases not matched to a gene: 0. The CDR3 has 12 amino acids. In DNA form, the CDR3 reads TGTGCCTGGAGGACAGGGGGCACTGAAGCTTTCTTT. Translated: CAWRTGGTEAFF.

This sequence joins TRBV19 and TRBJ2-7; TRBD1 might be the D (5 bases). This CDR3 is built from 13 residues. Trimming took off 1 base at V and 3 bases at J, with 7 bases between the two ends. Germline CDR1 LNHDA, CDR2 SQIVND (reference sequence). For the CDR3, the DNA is TGTGCCAGTAGTATAGGACAGTACTACGAGCAGTACTTC. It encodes CASSIGQYYEQYF.

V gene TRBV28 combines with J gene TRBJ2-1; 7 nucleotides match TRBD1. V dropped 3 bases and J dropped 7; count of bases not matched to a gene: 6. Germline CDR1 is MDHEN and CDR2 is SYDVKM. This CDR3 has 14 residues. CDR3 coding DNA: TGTGCCAGCAGTTTGACAGGGAGACGGAATGAGCAGTTCTTC. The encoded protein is CASSLTGRRNEQFF. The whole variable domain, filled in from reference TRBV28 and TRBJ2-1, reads DVKVTQSSRYLVKRTGEKVFLECVQDMDHENMFWYRQDPGLGLRLIYFSYDVKMKEKGDIPEGYSVSREKKERFSLILESASTNQTSMYLCASSLTGRRNEQFFGPGTRLTVL.

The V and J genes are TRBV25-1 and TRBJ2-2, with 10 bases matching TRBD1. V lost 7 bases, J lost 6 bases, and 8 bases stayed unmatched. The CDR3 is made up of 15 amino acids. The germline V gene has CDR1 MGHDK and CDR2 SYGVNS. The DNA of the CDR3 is TGTGCCAGCAATCAGGACAGGGGGAATCCCGGGGAGCTGTTTTTT. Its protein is CASNQDRGNPGELFF. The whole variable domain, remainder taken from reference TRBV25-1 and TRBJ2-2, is EADIYQTPRYLVIGTGKKITLECSQTMGHDKMYWYQQDPGMELHLIHYSYGVNSTEKGDLSSESTVSRIRTEHFPLTLESARPSHTSQYLCASNQDRGNPGELFFGEGSRLTVL.

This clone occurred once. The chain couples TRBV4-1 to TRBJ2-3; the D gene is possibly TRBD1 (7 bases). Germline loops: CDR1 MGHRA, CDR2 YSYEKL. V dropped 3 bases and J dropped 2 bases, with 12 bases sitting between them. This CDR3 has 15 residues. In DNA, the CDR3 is TGCGCCAGCAGCCAGGCGGGACAGACCACAGATACGCAGTATTTT. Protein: CASSQAGQTTDTQYF.

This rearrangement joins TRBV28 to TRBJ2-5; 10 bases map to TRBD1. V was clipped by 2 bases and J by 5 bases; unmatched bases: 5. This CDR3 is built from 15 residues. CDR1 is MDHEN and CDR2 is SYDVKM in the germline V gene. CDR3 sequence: CASSLDRGLGETQYF. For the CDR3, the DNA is TGTGCCAGCAGTTTAGACAGGGGGCTGGGGGAGACCCAGTACTTC.

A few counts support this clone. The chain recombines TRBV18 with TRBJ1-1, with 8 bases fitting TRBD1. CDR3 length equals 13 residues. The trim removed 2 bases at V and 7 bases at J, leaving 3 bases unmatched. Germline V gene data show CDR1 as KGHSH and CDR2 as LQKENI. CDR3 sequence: CASSPWDRLEAFF. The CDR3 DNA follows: TGTGCCAGCTCACCATGGGACAGGCTTGAAGCTTTCTTT.

CDR3 sequence reads: CASSEAGTGGTEAFF. CDR3 nucleotide sequence: TGTGCCAGCAGTGAGGCCGGGACAGGGGGGACTGAAGCTTTCTTT. V is TRBV6-1 and J is TRBJ1-1; 11 nucleotides match TRBD1. The CDR3 runs to 15 residues. J lost 5 bases, V lost 3 bases, and 5 bases had no gene match. Germline assignment: CDR1 MNHNS and CDR2 SASEGT.

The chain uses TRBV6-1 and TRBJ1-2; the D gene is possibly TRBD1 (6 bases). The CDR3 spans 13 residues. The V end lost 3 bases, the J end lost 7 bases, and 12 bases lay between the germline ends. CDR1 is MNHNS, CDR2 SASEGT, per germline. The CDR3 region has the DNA TGTGCCAGCAGTGAGAGGGCAGGGGCTGGCTACACCTTC. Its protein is CASSERAGAGYTF.

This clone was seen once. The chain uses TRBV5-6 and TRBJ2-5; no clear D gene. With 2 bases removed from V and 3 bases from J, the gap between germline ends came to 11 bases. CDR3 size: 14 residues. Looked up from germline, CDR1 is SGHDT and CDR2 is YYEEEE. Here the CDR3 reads CASSFLGPEETQYF. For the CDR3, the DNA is TGTGCCAGCAGCTTTTTGGGCCCAGAAGAGACCCAGTACTTC.

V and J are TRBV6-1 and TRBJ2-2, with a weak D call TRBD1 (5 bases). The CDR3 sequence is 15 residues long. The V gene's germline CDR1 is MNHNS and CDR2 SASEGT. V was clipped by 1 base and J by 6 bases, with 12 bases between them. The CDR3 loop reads CASSEVGQGAGELFF. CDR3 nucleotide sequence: TGTGCCAGCAGTGAAGTAGGGCAGGGTGCCGGGGAGCTGTTTTTT.

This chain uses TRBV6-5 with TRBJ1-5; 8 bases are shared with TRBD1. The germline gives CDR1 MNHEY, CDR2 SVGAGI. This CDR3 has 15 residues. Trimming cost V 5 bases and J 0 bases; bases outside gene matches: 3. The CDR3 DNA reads TGTGCCAGCAGTCGACAGGGGCCTAGCAATCAGCCCCAGCATTTT. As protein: CASSRQGPSNQPQHF.

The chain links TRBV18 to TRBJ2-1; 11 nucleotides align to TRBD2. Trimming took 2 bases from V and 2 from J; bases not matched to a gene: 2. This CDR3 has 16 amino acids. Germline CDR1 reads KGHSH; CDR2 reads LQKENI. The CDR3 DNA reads TGTGCCAGCTCACCAGGGACTAGCGGTACCTACAATGAGCAGTTCTTC. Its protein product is CASSPGTSGTYNEQFF. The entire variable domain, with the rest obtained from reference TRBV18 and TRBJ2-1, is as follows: NAGVMQNPRHLVRRRGQEARLRCSPMKGHSHVYWYRQLPEEGLKFMVYLQKENIIDESGMPKERFSAEFPKEGPSILRIQQVVRGDSAAYFCASSPGTSGTYNEQFFGPGTRLTVL.